This TCR beta chain was profiled in a study of PD-1 blockade in classical Hodgkin lymphoma. Sequencing was performed with immunoSEQ multiplex PCR; in TCRdb, only in-frame clones are kept and a portion is missing. Of approximately 100,000 clones listed, roughly 91% are singletons. The CDR3 runs to 15 residues. V lost 4 bases to trimming and J lost 9 bases; unmatched junction nucleotides: 10. Germline V gives CDR1 SGHAT, CDR2 FQNNGV. All patients experienced relapse after autologous stem cell transplantation, and brentuximab vedotin exposure was variable. The specimen comprised peripheral blood mononuclear cells (PBMCs), sampled before the second cycle of nivolumab. The TCR was taken from a human donor with classical Hodgkin lymphoma. This chain uses TRBV11-2 with TRBJ2-1; TRBD2 aligns across 9 bases. The CDR3: CASSSPAGGRREQFF. CDR3 nucleotides: TGTGCCAGCAGCTCCCCCGCGGGGGGGCGACGTGAGCAGTTCTTC.